What follows describes a single T cell receptor (beta chain). Unique molecular identifiers featured in how the TCRbeta library was prepared. TCRdb redid the calling of the PCR reads with MiXCR, one entry per CDR3 protein. The sample has roughly 500,000 distinct CDR3 sequences; about 16% are singletons. This sample stems from a study of T-cell reconstitution after alpha-beta-depleted transplantation in children. CDR3 length equals 16 residues. Germline trimming cut 5 bases from V and 0 bases from J; bases unmatched to any gene: 8. Germline V lookup: CDR1 SGHRS, CDR2 YFSETQ. This chain joins TRBV5-1 and TRBJ1-5, with TRBD1 matching 7 bases. The sample consisted of PBMCs from the stem cell graft donor, taken from the stem cell graft. The receptor's source is a human donor who donated a stem cell graft to a child with acute lymphoblastic leukemia. This chain's CDR3 is CASSRTGDHSNQPQHF. The CDR3 coding sequence is TGCGCCAGCAGTCGTACAGGGGATCATAGCAATCAGCCCCAGCATTTT.